This T cell receptor beta chain was documented in a study of OX40 agonist ivuxolimab in advanced cancers. Study context: Patients undergoing dose escalation presented with hepatocellular carcinoma, melanoma, renal cell or head and neck cancer. Prior checkpoint blockade (anti-PD-1, anti-PD-L1 or anti-CTLA-4) was permitted; around 40% had it. The study's findings and limits: Which antigen the expanded peripheral T cells recognized is unknown. Patients with a partial response at 0.1-3.0 mg/kg had among the lowest clonal expansion.

This clone occurred once. Its antigen remains unidentified. Data came from immunoSEQ multiplex PCR; TCRdb stores just in-frame clones and leaves some out. The sample holds roughly 100,000 clones, roughly 84% seen once. V was pared by 1 base and J by 4 bases, with 17 bases between. The germline gives CDR1 MGHDK, CDR2 SYGVNS. This CDR3 is built from 16 residues. This specimen consisted of CD4+ or CD8+ T cells sorted from blood, obtained in a trial of the OX40 agonist ivuxolimab. This clonotype was sampled from an adult with an advanced solid tumor such as melanoma, head and neck, liver or kidney cancer. The chain is built from TRBV25-1 and TRBJ2-7, with D possibly called TRBD1 or TRBD2 (6 bases each). In nucleotides, the CDR3 is TGTGCCAGCAGTGAATCTTGGGGGGCACGGGCATACGAGCAGTACTTC. Translating gives CASSESWGARAYEQYF.